This TCR beta chain derives from a study of T cells in Graves' hyperthyroidism and ophthalmopathy. This clonotype was picked up many times. The antigen is not known. RNA transcripts yielded amplified TCR beta CDR3 regions. Primed by the HTBI set, a first-round RT-PCR was run on the TCR CDR3. TCRdb used MiXCR to reprocess the multiplex PCR reads, holding one entry per CDR3 protein. The sample has some 570,000 distinct CDR3 sequences; 11% to 15% are singletons. CDR1 is DFQATT and CDR2 is SNEGSKA in the germline V gene (reference sequence). The CDR3 spans 13 residues. V was shortened by 6 bases and J by 4 bases, with 14 bases between the two germline ends. Study-level results: Ophthalmopathy, as predicted by the model, came a median roughly 6.8 months after the prediction. A model of 13 V-J features distinguished ophthalmopathy from stable hyperthyroidism.

The chain carries TRBV20-1 and TRBJ2-3; a weak D match, TRBD2 (5 bases). Sequenced material: blood. The clonotype originates from a woman aged 18-29 years with Graves' ophthalmopathy. CDR3 region: CSAHAGNADTQYF. For the CDR3, the DNA is TGCAGTGCGCACGCCGGGAACGCAGATACGCAGTATTTT.